This T cell receptor (beta chain) was documented in a study of CD4 T cells in relation to SARS-CoV-2 and coronaviruses. For the study at large: After roughly 9 days of antigen culture, PBMC TCR beta CDR3s were sequenced.

Sequenced by immunoSEQ multiplex PCR; TCRdb stores in-frame clones only, minus some. The sample has 25,000 to 30,000 clones; around 78% are singletons. The unexposed donors gave CD4+ T cells in about 2010-2019, prior to COVID-19. After roughly ten days of culture, CD4+ T cells were isolated. On days 3 and 7, cultures got half fresh IL-2 medium. As to this clone: Its specificity is not known.

The CDR3 loop spans 16 amino acids. Germline trimming cut 3 bases from V and 2 bases from J; bases unmatched to any gene: 5. CDR1 is SGDLS and CDR2 is YYNGEE in the germline V gene. The TCR originated in a human donor in good health. The sample was CD4+ T cells from PBMCs, cultured in vitro. V and J are TRBV9 and TRBJ1-3; TRBD1 matches 10 bases. The CDR3 DNA sequence: TGTGCCAGCAGCGAGGGGACAGGGGATACTGGAAACACCATATATTTT. It encodes CASSEGTGDTGNTIYF.